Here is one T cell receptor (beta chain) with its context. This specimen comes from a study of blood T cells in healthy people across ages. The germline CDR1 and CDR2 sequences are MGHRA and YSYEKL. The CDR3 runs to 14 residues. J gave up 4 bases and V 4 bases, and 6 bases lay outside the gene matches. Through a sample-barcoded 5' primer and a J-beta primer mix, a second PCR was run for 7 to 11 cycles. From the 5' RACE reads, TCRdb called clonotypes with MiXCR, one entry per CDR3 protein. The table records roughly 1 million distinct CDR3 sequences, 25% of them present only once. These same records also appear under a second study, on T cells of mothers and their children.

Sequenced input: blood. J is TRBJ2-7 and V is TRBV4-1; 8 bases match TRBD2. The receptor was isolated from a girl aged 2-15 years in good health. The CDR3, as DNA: TGCGCCAGCAGCCCGGGGGGGGTGGGTTACGAGCAGTACTTC. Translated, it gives CASSPGGVGYEQYF.